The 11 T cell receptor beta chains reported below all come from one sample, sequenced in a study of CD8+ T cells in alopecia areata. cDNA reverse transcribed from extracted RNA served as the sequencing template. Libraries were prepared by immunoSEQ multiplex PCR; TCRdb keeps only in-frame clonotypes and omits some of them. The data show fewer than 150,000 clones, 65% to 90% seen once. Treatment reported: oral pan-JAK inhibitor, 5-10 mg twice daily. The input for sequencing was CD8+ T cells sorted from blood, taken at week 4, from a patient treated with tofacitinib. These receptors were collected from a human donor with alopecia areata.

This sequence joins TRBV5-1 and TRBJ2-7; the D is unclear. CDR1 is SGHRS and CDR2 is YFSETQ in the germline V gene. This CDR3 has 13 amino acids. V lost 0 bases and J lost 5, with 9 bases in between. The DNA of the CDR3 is TGCGCCAGCAGCTTGGATGTCGGCCACGAGCAGTACTTC. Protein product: CASSLDVGHEQYF.

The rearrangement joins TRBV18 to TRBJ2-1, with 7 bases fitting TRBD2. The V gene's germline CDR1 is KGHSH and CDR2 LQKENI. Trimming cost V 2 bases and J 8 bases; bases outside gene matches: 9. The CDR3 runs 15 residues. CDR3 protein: CASSPKKRGTHEQFF. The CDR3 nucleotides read TGTGCCAGCTCACCAAAGAAGCGGGGTACCCATGAGCAGTTCTTC.

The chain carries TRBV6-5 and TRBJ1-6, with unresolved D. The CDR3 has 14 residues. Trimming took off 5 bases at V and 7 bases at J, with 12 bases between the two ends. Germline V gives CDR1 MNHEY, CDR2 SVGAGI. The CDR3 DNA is TGTGCCAGCAGTCAAGGTTCAGAGAATTCACCCCTCCACTTT. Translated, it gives CASSQGSENSPLHF.

In DNA, the CDR3 is TGTGCCAGCAGCCAACTGGGAGGGTCGAGAGATACGCAGTATTTT. Its protein is CASSQLGGSRDTQYF. The rearrangement links TRBV27 to TRBJ2-3, with TRBD2 matching over 7 bases. V was clipped by 6 bases and J by 5 bases; unmatched bases: 11. Germline CDR1 MNHEY, CDR2 SMNVEV (reference sequence). The CDR3 loop spans 15 amino acids.

In nucleotides, the CDR3 is TGTGCCAGCAGTTACGACAGAACGAACACTGAAGCTTTCTTT. This encodes CASSYDRTNTEAFF. The chain recombines TRBV6-5 with TRBJ1-1; D might be TRBD1 (5 bases). V was pared by 2 bases and J by 1 base, with 8 bases between. Germline CDR1 is MNHEY and CDR2 is SVGAGI. This CDR3 has 14 residues.

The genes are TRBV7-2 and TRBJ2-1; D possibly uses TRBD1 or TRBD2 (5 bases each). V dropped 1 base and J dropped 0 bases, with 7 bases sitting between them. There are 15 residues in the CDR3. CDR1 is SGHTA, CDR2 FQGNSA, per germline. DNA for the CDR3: TGTGCCAGCAGCTTAGAGGGGAGCTCCTACAATGAGCAGTTCTTC. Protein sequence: CASSLEGSSYNEQFF.

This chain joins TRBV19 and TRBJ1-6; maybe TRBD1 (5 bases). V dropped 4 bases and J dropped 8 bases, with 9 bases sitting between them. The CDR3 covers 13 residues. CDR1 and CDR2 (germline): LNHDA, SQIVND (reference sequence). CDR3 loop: CASSTGRDSPLHF. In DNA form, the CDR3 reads TGTGCCAGTAGTACAGGGAGGGATTCACCCCTCCACTTT.

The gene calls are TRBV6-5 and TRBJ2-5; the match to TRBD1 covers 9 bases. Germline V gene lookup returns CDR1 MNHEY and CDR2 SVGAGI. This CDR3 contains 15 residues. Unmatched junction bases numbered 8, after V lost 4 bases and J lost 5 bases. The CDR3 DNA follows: TGTGCCAGCAGTTCGCCGGGACAGGGAAAGGAGACCCAGTACTTC. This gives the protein CASSSPGQGKETQYF.

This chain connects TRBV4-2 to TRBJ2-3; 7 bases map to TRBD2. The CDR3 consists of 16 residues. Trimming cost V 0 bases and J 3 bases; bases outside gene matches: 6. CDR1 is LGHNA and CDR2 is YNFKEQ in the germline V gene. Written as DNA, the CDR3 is TGTGCCAGCAGCCAAGAACTGGGCGGGGGAACAGATACGCAGTATTTT. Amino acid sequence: CASSQELGGGTDTQYF.

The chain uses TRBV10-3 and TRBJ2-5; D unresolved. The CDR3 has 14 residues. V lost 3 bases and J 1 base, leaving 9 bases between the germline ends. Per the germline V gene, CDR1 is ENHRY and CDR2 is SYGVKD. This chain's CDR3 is CAISDSTPQETQYF. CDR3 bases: TGTGCCATCAGTGACTCGACCCCCCAAGAGACCCAGTACTTC.

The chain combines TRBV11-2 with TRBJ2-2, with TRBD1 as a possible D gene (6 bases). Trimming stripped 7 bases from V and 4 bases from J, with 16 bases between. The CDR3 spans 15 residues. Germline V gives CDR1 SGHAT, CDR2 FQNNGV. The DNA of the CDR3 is TGTGCCAGCAACCACTGGACAGAGAGCACCGGGGAGCTGTTTTTT. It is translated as CASNHWTESTGELFF.